Below, 14 T cell receptor beta chains from the same sample are listed, as sequenced in a study of long-term antiretroviral therapy in people with HIV. An immunoSEQ assay, version v3.0, was performed at survey level. Measured with immunoSEQ multiplex PCR; TCRdb has only the in-frame clones, and not every one. This table holds around 8,000 clones, about 80% found once. Sequencing used unsorted PBMCs, obtained 0.1 years after starting antiretroviral therapy. The receptors here all came from a man aged 40-49 years with HIV.

The chain's CDR3 is CAWSVPLLTNEKLFF. The CDR3 DNA reads as TGTGCCTGGAGTGTACCTCTACTGACAAATGAAAAACTGTTTTTT. The genes are TRBV30 and TRBJ1-4, with unresolved D. The CDR3 is 15 residues long. The germline CDR1 and CDR2 sequences are GTSNPN and SVGIG (reference sequence). V was trimmed by 0 bases and J by 5 bases, leaving 13 bases between them.

V and J are TRBV7-2 and TRBJ1-6; D unresolved. Trimming removed 2 bases at V and 5 bases at J, with 16 bases between. Germline lookup yields CDR1 SGHTA and CDR2 FQGNSA. This CDR3 has 17 residues. CDR3 residues: CASSLWVGKGNNSPLHF. CDR3 nucleotide sequence: TGTGCCAGCAGCTTATGGGTAGGGAAGGGCAATAATTCACCCCTCCACTTT.

The CDR3 region has the DNA TGTGCCAGCAGCTTAGGGGGCGCAGGTGAAAAACTGTTTTTT. Protein sequence: CASSLGGAGEKLFF. The chain uses TRBV7-2 and TRBJ1-4; TRBD1 might be the D (5 bases). The germline V gene encodes CDR1 SGHTA and CDR2 FQGNSA. The CDR3 extends over 14 amino acids. V was shortened by 1 base and J by 7 bases, with 10 bases between the two germline ends.

The chain has TRBV11-2 and TRBJ2-4; no clear D gene. This CDR3 spans 16 amino acids. V shed 3 bases and J shed 2 bases, with 14 bases lying between them. Germline assignment: CDR1 SGHAT and CDR2 FQNNGV. CDR3 sequence: CASSLTSIRSKNIQYF. The CDR3 DNA reads as TGTGCCAGCAGCTTGACATCTATCCGATCCAAAAACATTCAGTACTTC.

This chain connects TRBV27 to TRBJ2-1; 8 nucleotides line up with TRBD2. Germline V gene lookup returns CDR1 MNHEY and CDR2 SMNVEV (reference sequence). CDR3 size: 16 residues. J was trimmed by 4 bases and V by 1 base; bases with no gene match: 6. The CDR3 reads CASSLYPGLEYNEQFF. Written as DNA, the CDR3 is TGTGCCAGCAGTTTATACCCGGGACTAGAATACAATGAGCAGTTCTTC.

This clone was picked up a small number of times. The chain is built from TRBV28 and TRBJ1-6, with a tentative D call TRBD1 (5 bases). The germline gives CDR1 MDHEN, CDR2 SYDVKM. CDR3 size: 15 residues. Trimming took off 3 bases at V and 5 bases at J, with 11 bases between the two ends. Here the CDR3 reads CASSLEAGNNSPLHF. CDR3 coding DNA: TGTGCCAGCAGTTTGGAGGCAGGGAATAATTCACCCCTCCACTTT.

This clone was counted a few times. CDR3 sequence: CSVPGTGTFEQYF. For the CDR3, the DNA is TGCAGCGTCCCCGGGACTGGGACTTTCGAGCAGTACTTC. The chain is built from TRBV29-1 and TRBJ2-7; a possible D gene is TRBD2 (6 bases). This CDR3 has 13 amino acids. From germline, CDR1 is SQVTM and CDR2 ANQGSEA. V lost 6 bases and J lost 6, with 18 bases in between.

This sequence joins TRBV28 and TRBJ2-3; a possible D gene is TRBD2 (5 bases). V was cut by 5 bases and J by 3 bases, with 15 bases left in between. Germline values: CDR1 MDHEN, CDR2 SYDVKM. This CDR3 comprises 15 residues. The CDR3 is CASSPHGVGTDTQYF. The CDR3 bases are TGTGCCAGCAGTCCCCACGGGGTTGGGACAGATACGCAGTATTTT. The full variable domain, with the rest looked up from reference TRBV28 and TRBJ2-3, is DVKVTQSSRYLVKRTGEKVFLECVQDMDHENMFWYRQDPGLGLRLIYFSYDVKMKEKGDIPEGYSVSREKKERFSLILESASTNQTSMYLCASSPHGVGTDTQYFGPGTRLTVL.

The chain couples TRBV5-1 to TRBJ2-7; 9 bases match TRBD1. V shed 4 bases, J shed 5 bases, and the junction held 10 bases outside the gene matches. CDR1 SGHRS and CDR2 YFSETQ come from the germline V gene. This CDR3 spans 15 amino acids. The CDR3 DNA reads as TGCGCCAGCAGCGCATGGGACAGGGAGGTTGACGAGCAGTACTTC. As protein: CASSAWDREVDEQYF.

Only a few counts were recorded for this clone. The rearrangement joins TRBV5-1 to TRBJ2-3; weak D call: TRBD1 (6 bases). The CDR3 runs to 14 residues. V shed 3 bases and J shed 2 bases, with 10 bases lying between them. Germline V gene lookup returns CDR1 SGHRS and CDR2 YFSETQ. CDR3 amino acids: CASSYRDNTDTQYF. The DNA of the CDR3 is TGCGCCAGCAGCTACCGGGACAACACAGATACGCAGTATTTT.

This clone was found once. V and J are TRBV9 and TRBJ2-7; D is possibly TRBD1 or TRBD2 (5 bases each). Trimming took 4 bases from V and 2 from J, leaving 19 bases between them. The CDR3 contains 16 residues. Germline V gene lookup returns CDR1 SGDLS and CDR2 YYNGEE. The CDR3 sequence: CASSPGWGRGAYEQYF. CDR3 bases: TGTGCCAGCAGCCCCGGGTGGGGTAGGGGAGCCTACGAGCAGTACTTC.

This chain joins TRBV6-1 and TRBJ1-1; a weak D match, TRBD1 (5 bases). Germline V gene data show CDR1 as MNHNS and CDR2 as SASEGT. The V end was cut by 3 bases, the J end by 3 bases, with 14 bases between. This CDR3 is built from 15 residues. This CDR3 is CASSEDGGGDTEAFF. Here the CDR3 DNA reads TGTGCCAGCAGTGAGGACGGGGGTGGGGACACTGAAGCTTTCTTT.

This clone showed up just a few times. J is TRBJ1-6 and V is TRBV1; the table's D gene call, TRBD1, was not cross checked with the DNA. TRBV1 is a recognized pseudogene. This CDR3 is 15 amino acids long. CDR3 in DNA: TGCACCAGCAGCCACGCCCAGGGGAATAATTCACCCCTCCACTTT. It yields the protein CTSSHAQGNNSPLHF.

The gene calls are TRBV6-1 and TRBJ2-7; D is undetermined. From germline, CDR1 is MNHNS and CDR2 SASEGT. This CDR3 comprises 12 residues. The V end was cut by 3 bases, the J end by 2 bases, with 5 bases between. As DNA, the CDR3 is TGTGCCAGCAGTGATATGGCCTACGAGCAGTACTTC. This gives the protein CASSDMAYEQYF.